This T cell receptor beta chain was retrieved from a study of T cells in localized non-small cell lung cancer. Study observations and caveats: Longer overall survival was seen with higher T cell density measured in blood. Adjacent uninvolved lung tissue had the highest T cell clonality, exceeding tumor. Appearance in adjacent lung was seen for a median around 60 of the top 100 tumor clones. Heterogeneity remains possible, as sequencing covered one tumor region only.

The CDR3 totals 14 residues. V lost 10 bases, J lost 4 bases, and 8 bases stayed unmatched. Germline values: CDR1 LNHDA, CDR2 SQIVND (reference sequence). Comments on this clone: Its antigen is not known.

Here immunoSEQ multiplex PCR was the method, and the copy in TCRdb shows in-frame clones only, minus some. The data contain roughly 39,000 clones, 70% to 90% of them singletons. Specimen: peripheral blood, collected before any cancer treatment. The gene calls are TRBV19 and TRBJ1-5; 9 positions agree with TRBD1. The TCR comes from a man aged 18 to 50 with stage I lung adenocarcinoma. The CDR3 coding sequence is TGTGCCACGCGTATGGACAGGGGAAATCAGCCCCAGCATTTT. Its translation is CATRMDRGNQPQHF.